The rows below give T cell receptor beta chains drawn from one sample of a study of cytomegalovirus exposure and HLA in healthy donors. Clones were sequenced by immunoSEQ multiplex PCR, and TCRdb holds only the in-frame ones, with some missing. The sample lists roughly 150,000 clones, around 67% occurring once. The sequencing sample was made of PBMCs. These receptors all stem from a woman between 18 and 29 years old in good health and CMV-seronegative. The CDR3 runs from the conserved cysteine through the conserved F or W. The D gene is left open where the match is weak. Clone size is stated in some rows and not others, as once, few, many or a class when expanded.

>NA|TRBJ2-4|once|TRBV27
TGTGCCAGTAGCCTAGACAGTCCCCGAGCCAAAAACATTCAGTACTTC
CASSLDSPRAKNIQYF
>TRBD2|TRBJ2-4|NA|TRBV27
TGTGCCAGCAGTTTCTTGGGACTAGCGGGAGGGCCGAGCATTCAGTACTTC
CASSFLGLAGGPSIQYF
>TRBD2|TRBJ2-3|few|TRBV9
TGTGCCAGCAGCGTAGGCGGGGGGCTGCCTGCAGATACGCAGTATTTT
CASSVGGGLPADTQYF
>NA|TRBJ2-1|few|TRBV4-3
TGCGCCAGCAGCCAAGATCGTAGCCGGTTCGGGGAGCAGTTCTTC
CASSQDRSRFGEQFF
>NA|TRBJ2-4|few|TRBV29-1
TGCAGCGTTGCGGATCGGGGTGGAGAAAACATTCAGTACTTC
CSVADRGGENIQYF
>TRBD1|TRBJ2-7|NA|TRBV4-2
TGTGCCAGCAGCCAACTCGGGACAGGGGACTCCTACGAGCAGTACTTC
CASSQLGTGDSYEQYF
>NA|TRBJ2-5|NA|TRBV19
TGTGCCACCTCATTCGGGGGCCAAGAGACCCAGTACTTC
CATSFGGQETQYF
>TRBD2|TRBJ2-5|NA|TRBV6-5
TGTGCCAGCAGTCGGACTAGCGGGATTGAGACCCAGTACTTC
CASSRTSGIETQYF
>NA|TRBJ2-4|NA|TRBV7-9
TGTGCCAGCAGCCCCGAGGTAGCCAAAAACATTCAGTACTTC
CASSPEVAKNIQYF
>NA|TRBJ1-5|NA|TRBV18
TGTGCCAGCTCACCACGAAGTGCCCCAGAGCCCCAGCATTTT
CASSPRSAPEPQHF
>TRBD1|TRBJ1-3|NA|TRBV12-5
TGTGCTAGTGGGAGAACAGGGGGCTCTGGAAACACCATATATTTT
CASGRTGGSGNTIYF
>TRBD2|TRBJ2-1|few|TRBV10-3
TGTGCCATCAGTGAGTCGCTGGCGGGGGGGGGCAATGAGCAGTTCTTC
CAISESLAGGGNEQFF
>NA|TRBJ2-3|NA|TRBV15
TGTGCCACCAGCCCTCTGGAGGGGGGGGAGTGGCTTGGAGATACGCAGTATTTT
CATSPLEGGEWLGDTQYF
>TRBD1|TRBJ2-3|few|TRBV5-4
TGTGCCAGCAGCTTGCAGGGGGCAACAGATACGCAGTATTTT
CASSLQGATDTQYF
>NA|TRBJ2-1|NA|TRBV14
TGTGCCAGCAGCCAAGATATCGGTCTATTCAATGAGCAGTTCTTC
CASSQDIGLFNEQFF
>TRBD2|TRBJ2-1|NA|TRBV5-1
TGCGCCAGCAGCAAATCTAGCGGGCAAATCAATGAGCAGTTCTTC
CASSKSSGQINEQFF
>NA|TRBJ1-1|NA|TRBV27
TGTGCCAGCAGTCCATCACCAGGGCAGGGTAGGGTCACTGAAGCTTTCTTT
CASSPSPGQGRVTEAFF
>TRBD2|TRBJ2-1|NA|TRBV9
TGTGCCAGCAGCACGACTAGCGGGGGGGCCAATGAGCAGTTCTTC
CASSTTSGGANEQFF
>NA|TRBJ1-5|NA|TRBV28
TGTGCCAGCAGTTTATCGGCGAATGAGGACAATCAGAGCCAGCATTTT
CASSLSANEDNQSQHF
>TRBD1|TRBJ2-2|once|TRBV7-6
TGTGCCAGCAGCCAGACAGGGGGCACCGGGGAGCTGTTTTTT
CASSQTGGTGELFF
>NA|TRBJ2-7|NA|TRBV2
TGTGCCAGCGGGCTGAACTACGAGCAGTACTTC
CASGLNYEQYF
>TRBD1|TRBJ1-2|NA|TRBV7-8
TGTGCCAGCAGCTCTAACACCAGGGGGCTACGGGGCTACACCTTC
CASSSNTRGLRGYTF
>TRBD2|TRBJ2-5|NA|TRBV29-1
TGCAGCTCACTCGCCGGAACTAGCGGGATGATCCAAGAGACCCAGTACTTC
CSSLAGTSGMIQETQYF
>TRBD1|TRBJ2-5|NA|TRBV28
TGTGCCAGCAGGTGGGGACAGGCCCAAGAGACCCAGTACTTC
CASRWGQAQETQYF
>NA|TRBJ1-1|NA|TRBV18
TGTGCCAGCTCACCAGGAGGCAGTGAAGCTTTCTTT
CASSPGGSEAFF
>NA|TRBJ1-5|few|TRBV6-1
TGTGCCAGCAGTGAAGCGAGGTATCAGCCCCAGCATTTT
CASSEARYQPQHF
>TRBD1|TRBJ1-3|few|TRBV13
TGTGCCAGCAGGGGACAGGGTTTTTCAAGTTCCGCAAACACCATATATTTT
CASRGQGFSSSANTIYF
>TRBD2|TRBJ2-3|few|TRBV9
TGTGCCAGCAGCGCGCGGGACTACCCTCGGGATACGCAGTATTTT
CASSARDYPRDTQYF
>NA|TRBJ1-4|few|TRBV6-6
TGTGCCAGCAGTTACACTTATGAAAAACTGTTTTTT
CASSYTYEKLFF
>TRBD2|TRBJ2-1|few|TRBV25-1
TGTGCCAGCAGTGACCCTAATCTAGCGGGGGGGCCAAAGTTCTTC
CASSDPNLAGGPKFF
>TRBD1|TRBJ2-7|few|TRBV18
TGTGCCAGCTCACTAACGGAATCCGGGACAGCTCCCGACGAGCAGTACTTC
CASSLTESGTAPDEQYF
>NA|TRBJ1-1|NA|TRBV7-9
TGTGCCAGCAGCCCCACGGGAACTGAAGCTTTCTTT
CASSPTGTEAFF
>TRBD1|TRBJ2-7|NA|TRBV10-2
TGCGCCAGCATAATCACAGGGGGCTACGAGCAGTACTTC
CASIITGGYEQYF
>NA|TRBJ1-2|NA|TRBV19
TGTGCCAGTAGTCTGAGGCCTAACTATGGCTACACCTTC
CASSLRPNYGYTF
>NA|TRBJ1-3|NA|TRBV18
TGTGCCAGCTCACCGACAAACTCTGGAAACACCATATATTTT
CASSPTNSGNTIYF
>NA|TRBJ1-2|NA|TRBV27
TGTGCCAGCAGTCCCCAGGGGCGGTATGGCTACACCTTC
CASSPQGRYGYTF
>NA|TRBJ1-1|few|TRBV4-1
TGCGCCAGCAGCCAGGCCCACAGGGAGTCGGCTTTCTTT
CASSQAHRESAFF
>TRBD1|TRBJ1-4|NA|TRBV19
TGTGCCAGTAGTATAGGGGACAGGGACGATGAAAAACTGTTTTTT
CASSIGDRDDEKLFF
>NA|TRBJ1-6|NA|TRBV10-3
TGTGCCATCAGTGATGGGGCCCCTCGCTTCTCACCCCTCCACTTT
CAISDGAPRFSPLHF
>TRBD2|TRBJ2-1|NA|TRBV6-4
TGTGCCAGCGGAACCGGGACTAGCGGGGTGAATGAGCAGTTCTTC
CASGTGTSGVNEQFF
>TRBD2|TRBJ2-1|NA|TRBV5-1
TGCGCCAGCAGCTTGGGACTAGCGATTACCTACAATGAGCAGTTCTTC
CASSLGLAITYNEQFF
>NA|TRBJ1-3|NA|TRBV9
TGTGCCAGCAGCGTAGACAGCAAACCCTCTGGAAACACCATATATTTT
CASSVDSKPSGNTIYF
>TRBD1|TRBJ1-5|NA|TRBV7-6
TGTGCCAGCAGCTCCGGGACAGCCGTGTATAGCAATCAGCCCCAGCATTTT
CASSSGTAVYSNQPQHF
>NA|TRBJ2-7|NA|TRBV2
TGTGCCAGCAGTGCTGAACAGAGCTACGAGCAGTACTTC
CASSAEQSYEQYF
>TRBD2|TRBJ2-1|NA|TRBV10-3
TGTGCCATCAGTGGTAGCGGGGGCCATGCATTTACGGCCTACAATGAGCAGTTCTTC
CAISGSGGHAFTAYNEQFF
>TRBD1|TRBJ1-6|NA|TRBV7-9
TGTGCCAGCAGCTTAGTGGGACAGGGGAATTCACCCCTCCACTTT
CASSLVGQGNSPLHF
>NA|TRBJ1-2|few|TRBV7-3
TGTGCCAGCAGCCCTCAGGGTTCAGATGGCTACACCTTC
CASSPQGSDGYTF
>TRBD2|TRBJ2-5|NA|TRBV7-9
TGTTCCAGCAGCTCCGCCAACAGACTAGCGGGGCAAGAGACCCAGTACTTC
CSSSSANRLAGQETQYF
>NA|TRBJ1-2|NA|TRBV28
TGTGCCAGCAGCACCGGGACACTCTACACCTTC
CASSTGTLYTF
>NA|TRBJ1-4|once|TRBV27
TGTGCCAGCAGTCCCAGGTCCAGGTGGAATGAAAAACTGTTTTTT
CASSPRSRWNEKLFF
>NA|TRBJ1-6|NA|TRBV15
TGTGCCACCAGCAGAGGAGAGTATTCACCCCTCCACTTT
CATSRGEYSPLHF
>TRBD2|TRBJ2-1|NA|TRBV7-6
TGTGCCAGCAGCCCAGGACTAGCGGGGGGACCCTACAATGAGCAGTTCTTC
CASSPGLAGGPYNEQFF
>NA|TRBJ1-5|NA|TRBV28
TGTGCCAGCCTAGAGAGCAATCAGCCCCAGCATTTT
CASLESNQPQHF
>TRBD1|TRBJ2-2|NA|TRBV28
TGTGCCAGCAGACCCGACAGGGGGCAAAGCGGGGAGCTGTTTTTT
CASRPDRGQSGELFF